A selection of T cell receptor beta chains follows, all from one sample in a study of CD8 T cells in Susac syndrome. TCRdb processed the immunoSEQ multiplex PCR reads anew with MiXCR; each CDR3 protein has one entry. This sample yields hundreds of thousands of distinct CDR3 sequences, of which 94% are seen a single time; about 0.15% belongs to the top ten. Input material: CD4+ T cells from PBMCs. These receptors all come from a human donor with Susac syndrome. CDR3s include the opening cysteine and the closing phenylalanine or tryptophan. D genes are given only for firm matches. Size is omitted from some rows. Given values are once, few, many or a class for expanded clones.

cdr3_aa: CASSQIAGSYEQYF
cdr3_nt: TGTGCCAGCAGCCAAATCGCAGGCTCCTACGAGCAGTACTTC
v_call: TRBV3-1
clone_size: once
d_call: NA
j_call: TRBJ2-7

cdr3_aa: CAWSLGAKAFF
cdr3_nt: TGTGCCTGGAGTCTCGGGGCGAAGGCTTTCTTT
v_call: TRBV30
clone_size: NA
d_call: NA
j_call: TRBJ1-1

cdr3_aa: CASSQEWAGEGYGYTF
cdr3_nt: TGCGCCAGCAGCCAAGAGTGGGCTGGAGAGGGCTATGGCTACACCTTC
v_call: TRBV4-3
clone_size: NA
d_call: NA
j_call: TRBJ1-2

cdr3_aa: CASSQGFGTGGGEKLFF
cdr3_nt: TGCGCCAGCAGCCAAGGATTTGGGACAGGTGGAGGAGAAAAACTGTTTTTT
v_call: TRBV4-3
clone_size: NA
d_call: TRBD1
j_call: TRBJ1-4

cdr3_aa: CASRETGDGYTEAFF
cdr3_nt: TGTGCCAGCAGGGAGACAGGGGATGGATACACTGAAGCTTTCTTT
v_call: TRBV7-9
clone_size: NA
d_call: TRBD1
j_call: TRBJ1-1

cdr3_aa: CASSAQTGTETQYF
cdr3_nt: TGTGCCAGCAGTGCCCAGACAGGGACGGAGACCCAGTACTTC
v_call: TRBV2
clone_size: NA
d_call: TRBD1
j_call: TRBJ2-5

cdr3_aa: CASSPDSQYEQFF
cdr3_nt: TGTGCCAGCTCACCTGATAGTCAGTATGAGCAGTTCTTC
v_call: TRBV18
clone_size: NA
d_call: NA
j_call: TRBJ2-1

cdr3_aa: CASSERTAQNQPQHF
cdr3_nt: TGTGCCAGCAGTGAGAGGACAGCGCAAAATCAGCCCCAGCATTTT
v_call: TRBV7-2
clone_size: NA
d_call: NA
j_call: TRBJ1-5

cdr3_aa: CSASVGAYSGANVLTF
cdr3_nt: TGCAGTGCTAGTGTTGGGGCTTACTCTGGGGCCAACGTCCTGACTTTC
v_call: TRBV20-1
clone_size: NA
d_call: NA
j_call: TRBJ2-6

cdr3_aa: CSARRRGHEQYF
cdr3_nt: TGCAGTGCCCGCCGAAGGGGACACGAGCAGTACTTC
v_call: TRBV20-1
clone_size: NA
d_call: NA
j_call: TRBJ2-7

cdr3_aa: CASSSPPSTTDTQYF
cdr3_nt: TGTGCCAGCTCATCCCCTCCTTCAACCACAGATACGCAGTATTTT
v_call: TRBV18
clone_size: NA
d_call: NA
j_call: TRBJ2-3

cdr3_aa: CASSQEYRKAFF
cdr3_nt: TGTGCCAGCAGCCAAGAGTATAGGAAAGCTTTCTTT
v_call: TRBV3-1
clone_size: NA
d_call: NA
j_call: TRBJ1-1

cdr3_aa: CASSLARTRANYGYTF
cdr3_nt: TGTGCCAGCAGCTTAGCGCGGACCAGGGCCAACTATGGCTACACCTTC
v_call: TRBV7-8
clone_size: NA
d_call: NA
j_call: TRBJ1-2

cdr3_aa: CAWSVEPGGEDGYTF
cdr3_nt: TGTGCCTGGAGTGTAGAGCCAGGGGGTGAGGATGGCTACACCTTC
v_call: TRBV30
clone_size: NA
d_call: TRBD1
j_call: TRBJ1-2

cdr3_aa: CASRLFRANEQFF
cdr3_nt: TGTGCCAGCAGATTATTCAGGGCTAATGAGCAGTTCTTC
v_call: TRBV2
clone_size: once
d_call: NA
j_call: TRBJ2-1

cdr3_aa: CASRSRGNQPQHF
cdr3_nt: TGTGCCAGCAGATCCCGGGGCAATCAGCCCCAGCATTTT
v_call: TRBV27
clone_size: NA
d_call: NA
j_call: TRBJ1-5

cdr3_aa: CASNMGQVDEQYF
cdr3_nt: TGTGCCAGCAATATGGGACAGGTCGACGAGCAGTACTTC
v_call: TRBV5-6
clone_size: NA
d_call: TRBD1
j_call: TRBJ2-7

cdr3_aa: CASSSRRQESPLHF
cdr3_nt: TGTGCCAGCAGCTCCCGACGACAGGAGTCACCCCTCCACTTT
v_call: TRBV11-3
clone_size: NA
d_call: NA
j_call: TRBJ1-6

cdr3_aa: CASSSRGTATGELFF
cdr3_nt: TGTGCCAGCAGCTCCCGGGGGACGGCCACCGGGGAGCTGTTTTTT
v_call: TRBV28
clone_size: NA
d_call: NA
j_call: TRBJ2-2

cdr3_aa: CSVLRGAENNEQFF
cdr3_nt: TGCAGCGTTCTGAGGGGCGCGGAGAACAATGAGCAGTTCTTC
v_call: TRBV29-1
clone_size: NA
d_call: NA
j_call: TRBJ2-1

cdr3_aa: CSVKTSSFYEQYF
cdr3_nt: TGCAGCGTTAAGACTAGCAGCTTCTACGAGCAGTACTTC
v_call: TRBV29-1
clone_size: NA
d_call: TRBD2
j_call: TRBJ2-7

cdr3_aa: CASTQPPAGTFF
cdr3_nt: TGTGCCAGCACCCAACCCCCGGCAGGGACTTTCTTT
v_call: TRBV6-5
clone_size: NA
d_call: NA
j_call: TRBJ1-1

cdr3_aa: CSVYPPVSTEAFF
cdr3_nt: TGCAGCGTTTACCCCCCAGTAAGCACTGAAGCTTTCTTT
v_call: TRBV29-1
clone_size: once
d_call: NA
j_call: TRBJ1-1

cdr3_aa: CASSLVGGEQTQYF
cdr3_nt: TGTGCCAGCAGTTTAGTAGGGGGGGAACAGACCCAGTACTTC
v_call: TRBV12-3/TRBV12-4
clone_size: NA
d_call: NA
j_call: TRBJ2-5

cdr3_aa: CSATNPEGNYGYTF
cdr3_nt: TGCAGTGCCACGAACCCCGAGGGAAACTATGGCTACACCTTC
v_call: TRBV20-1
clone_size: NA
d_call: NA
j_call: TRBJ1-2

cdr3_aa: CSADSGGIEQFF
cdr3_nt: TGCAGTGCGGATTCAGGGGGTATTGAGCAGTTCTTC
v_call: TRBV20-1
clone_size: NA
d_call: TRBD1
j_call: TRBJ2-1

cdr3_aa: CSVEEAGYTF
cdr3_nt: TGCAGCGTTGAAGAGGCTGGCTACACCTTC
v_call: TRBV29-1
clone_size: NA
d_call: NA
j_call: TRBJ1-2

cdr3_aa: CASSPLAGIETQYF
cdr3_nt: TGTGCCAGCTCACCGCTAGCGGGTATAGAGACCCAGTACTTC
v_call: TRBV18
clone_size: once
d_call: TRBD2
j_call: TRBJ2-5

cdr3_aa: CASSLYPDTQYF
cdr3_nt: TGTGCCAGCAGTTTATATCCAGATACGCAGTATTTT
v_call: TRBV28
clone_size: NA
d_call: NA
j_call: TRBJ2-3

cdr3_aa: CAWSRGSDSGELFF
cdr3_nt: TGTGCCTGGAGTCGAGGGAGTGATAGCGGGGAGCTGTTTTTT
v_call: TRBV30
clone_size: NA
d_call: NA
j_call: TRBJ2-2

cdr3_aa: CASRATGVGSPLHF
cdr3_nt: TGTGCCAGCAGAGCCACAGGGGTTGGTTCACCCCTCCACTTT
v_call: TRBV6-1
clone_size: NA
d_call: TRBD1
j_call: TRBJ1-6

cdr3_aa: CSARGTGGTNEKLFF
cdr3_nt: TGCAGTGCTAGAGGGACAGGTGGGACTAATGAAAAACTGTTTTTT
v_call: TRBV20-1
clone_size: NA
d_call: TRBD1
j_call: TRBJ1-4

cdr3_aa: CASSDRQGSNGYTF
cdr3_nt: TGTGCCAGCAGTGACAGACAGGGATCGAATGGCTACACCTTC
v_call: TRBV2
clone_size: NA
d_call: TRBD1
j_call: TRBJ1-2

cdr3_aa: CASGATSGNTIYF
cdr3_nt: TGCGCCAGCGGAGCGACCTCTGGAAACACCATATATTTT
v_call: TRBV5-1
clone_size: NA
d_call: NA
j_call: TRBJ1-3

cdr3_aa: CASSLLGDSYNEQFF
cdr3_nt: TGCGCCAGCAGCTTGTTGGGCGATTCCTACAATGAGCAGTTCTTC
v_call: TRBV5-1
clone_size: NA
d_call: NA
j_call: TRBJ2-1

cdr3_aa: CASSQEPQSNSPLHF
cdr3_nt: TGTGCCAGCAGCCAAGAACCCCAGAGTAATTCACCCCTCCACTTT
v_call: TRBV3-1
clone_size: NA
d_call: NA
j_call: TRBJ1-6

cdr3_aa: CASSGQGAGYGYTF
cdr3_nt: TGTGCCAGCAGCGGACAGGGGGCAGGATATGGCTACACCTTC
v_call: TRBV7-9
clone_size: NA
d_call: TRBD1
j_call: TRBJ1-2

cdr3_aa: CASSQAGTGAYEQYF
cdr3_nt: TGCGCCAGCAGCCAAGCGGGGACAGGAGCCTACGAGCAGTACTTC
v_call: TRBV4-1
clone_size: once
d_call: TRBD1
j_call: TRBJ2-7